This TCR beta chain appears in the sequencing data of a study of cytomegalovirus exposure and HLA in healthy donors. General study results and limits: In a later analysis, DRB1 alleles had the most associated TCRs; HLA-C alleles the fewest. In a later analysis, donors in an Asian-associated ancestry cluster reportedly had fewer N-insertions in productive TCRs than the cohort mean. Roughly uniform sequencing depth across donors was assumed, possibly incorrectly.

Turning to this clone: Its cognate antigen is unknown.

Germline loops: CDR1 LNHNV, CDR2 YYDKDF (reference sequence). V dropped 3 bases and J dropped 3 bases, with 14 bases sitting between them. This CDR3 is 15 amino acids long. Participants comprised healthy donors of bone marrow. The PCR made use of 60 Vbeta and 13 Jbeta primers. Using immunoSEQ multiplex PCR, the repertoire was profiled, and TCRdb retains in-frame clones only, with some absent. The sample yields 200,000 to 250,000 clones, more than 60% seen once. This TCR was sampled from an older woman in good health and CMV-seropositive. Sample: PBMCs. This rearrangement joins TRBV15 to TRBJ1-2; D is perhaps TRBD1 (6 bases). The CDR3 DNA reads TGTGCCACCAGCAGTATCAGACAGGCCCACTATGGCTACACCTTC. Amino acid sequence: CATSSIRQAHYGYTF.